This T cell receptor beta chain was found in a study of T cell responses to AZD1222 COVID-19 vaccine. General study results and limits: With dominance at 160-218 and 743-854, vaccine-associated CD4 TCRs spanned spike. Spike-specific TCRs gained breadth and depth after people received two AZD1222 doses. Baseline serology detected seropositivity in only 5 or 6 AZD1222 recipients. Donors in the cohort were predominantly white British and more often female, and clonal diversity was possibly underestimated.

Regarding this clone: Its target is unknown.

Between the trimmed V and J ends, which lost 0 bases and 0 bases, there was a span of 7 bases. This CDR3 is built from 15 residues. From germline, CDR1 is SGHRS and CDR2 YFSETQ. TCRdb keeps only in-frame clones here, not all; method: immunoSEQ multiplex PCR. The repertoire holds more than 85,000 clones, with roughly nine tenths as singletons. This chain connects TRBV5-1 to TRBJ2-1; D remains ambiguous. The sequence derives from an adult in good health. The source material was peripheral blood, sampled on day 0 of AZD1222 vaccination. Here the CDR3 reads CASSLGVSSYNEQFF. As DNA, the CDR3 is TGCGCCAGCAGCTTGGGGGTGAGCTCCTACAATGAGCAGTTCTTC.